What follows are 3 T cell receptor beta chains derived from one specimen sequenced in a study of PD-1 blockade in classical Hodgkin lymphoma. TCRdb's table, derived via immunoSEQ multiplex PCR, lists solely in-frame clones and lacks some. Here the sample spans over 70,000 clones, about nine tenths being singletons. All patients relapsed after autologous stem cell transplantation, and brentuximab vedotin exposure varied. The specimen comprised peripheral blood mononuclear cells (PBMCs), sampled at baseline. These receptor sequences come from a human donor with classical Hodgkin lymphoma.

The V and J genes are TRBV27 and TRBJ1-2; the match to TRBD1 covers 8 bases. Germline V CDR1 and CDR2: MNHEY, SMNVEV (reference sequence). CDR3 size: 16 residues. Trimming cost V 2 bases and J 4 bases; bases outside gene matches: 9. This CDR3 reads CASSLKQGVQGYGYTF. The CDR3 region has the DNA TGTGCCAGCAGTTTAAAACAGGGGGTTCAGGGCTATGGCTACACCTTC.

The chain uses TRBV7-9 and TRBJ2-1; D is uncertain. CDR1 and CDR2 (germline): SEHNR, FQNEAQ (reference sequence). Trimming shortened V by 5 bases and J by 7 bases, and 15 bases separated the two germline ends. The CDR3 consists of 14 residues. CDR3 DNA: TGTGCCAGCAGCCAGAGTTACCTAGGGAATGAGCAGTTCTTC. Translated: CASSQSYLGNEQFF.

The rearrangement joins TRBV29-1 to TRBJ2-1; D is undetermined. This CDR3 has 15 residues. V was clipped by 2 bases and J by 1 base, with 12 bases between them. The germline gives CDR1 SQVTM, CDR2 ANQGSEA. The CDR3 bases are TGCAGCGTTGAAATCGGCTACCTATCCTACAATGAGCAGTTCTTC. It specifies CSVEIGYLSYNEQFF.